The rows below give T cell receptor beta chains drawn from one sample of a study of Graves' ophthalmopathy and Graves' hyperthyroidism. Each CDR3 protein gets one entry after TCRdb re-called the multiplex PCR reads with MiXCR. The sample lists under 200,000 distinct CDR3 sequences; about 40% were seen once. Material for sequencing was peripheral blood. The receptor set was obtained from a woman in her thirties or forties with Graves' ophthalmopathy. CDR3s include the opening cysteine and the closing phenylalanine or tryptophan. A D gene is named only where the DNA matches it firmly. Expanded clones get a size class; other rows say once, few or many, or leave the size out.

>TRBD1|many|15|TRBV4-3|TRBJ2-5
CASSHGTGEQETQYF
TGCGCCAGCAGCCACGGGACAGGGGAACAAGAGACCCAGTACTTC
>-|once|14|TRBV9|TRBJ2-7
CASSPQPQGDGQYF
TGTGCCAGCAGCCCTCAGCCGCAGGGTGACGGGCAGTACTTC
>-|many|14|TRBV19|TRBJ2-2
CASMGTIDTGELFF
TGTGCCAGTATGGGGACAATCGACACCGGGGAGCTGTTTTTT
>-|-|15|TRBV27|TRBJ1-2
CASSFAAPRVDGYTF
TGTGCCAGCAGTTTTGCAGCCCCGCGCGTAGATGGCTACACCTTC
>TRBD2|once|13|TRBV12-3/TRBV12-4|TRBJ2-5
CASSSAGGETRYF
TGTGCCAGCAGTTCTGCGGGAGGAGAGACCCGGTACTTC
>-|many|15|TRBV12-3/TRBV12-4|TRBJ2-7
CASSLFGGYPYEQYF
TGTGCCAGCAGTTTGTTTGGGGGTTATCCCTACGAGCAGTACTTC
>-|many|13|TRBV20-1|TRBJ1-2
CSAQDGTNYGYTF
TGCAGTGCCCAGGACGGGACTAACTATGGCTACACCTTC
>-|-|13|TRBV20-1|TRBJ2-7
CSARDIDSYEQYF
TGCAGTGCAAGGGACATCGATTCCTACGAGCAGTACTTC
>-|many|14|TRBV12-3/TRBV12-4|TRBJ1-2
CASSLAGDRKGYTF
TGTGCCAGCAGTCTGGCAGGGGATCGGAAAGGCTACACCTTC
>TRBD1|many|15|TRBV18|TRBJ1-2
CASSPRTGSGYGYTF
TGTGCCAGCTCACCACGGACAGGGAGTGGCTATGGCTACACCTTC
>-|many|14|TRBV3-1|TRBJ2-2
CASSQGTRTGELFF
TGTGCCAGCAGCCAAGGGACACGGACCGGGGAGCTGTTTTTT
>-|-|10|TRBV20-1|TRBJ1-1
CSAPGFEAFF
TGCAGTGCCCCGGGGTTTGAAGCTTTCTTT
>-|many|14|TRBV2|TRBJ1-1
CASRDTLANTEAFF
TGTGCCAGCAGGGATACCCTAGCGAACACTGAAGCTTTCTTT
>TRBD1|many|18|TRBV4-1|TRBJ1-2
CASSPAVPTTTGDGGYTF
TGCGCCAGCAGCCCCGCCGTCCCGACGACAACAGGGGATGGGGGCTACACCTTC
>-|many|11|TRBV28|TRBJ2-4
CASSRADIQYF
TGTGCCAGCTCCCGGGCGGACATTCAGTACTTC
>-|-|14|TRBV6-1|TRBJ1-2
CASIGAPGTRGYTF
TGTGCCAGCATCGGGGCCCCAGGGACTCGGGGCTACACCTTC
>-|many|11|TRBV7-9|TRBJ2-5
CASSLAGTQYF
TGTGCCAGCAGTCTAGCCGGGACCCAGTACTTC
>TRBD1|many|14|TRBV28|TRBJ1-1
CASSDRTGGEDAFF
TGTGCCAGCAGTGACCGGACAGGGGGCGAGGACGCTTTCTTT
>-|many|16|TRBV15|TRBJ2-2
CATSPLLTANTGELFF
TGTGCCACCAGCCCCCTTTTGACAGCGAACACCGGGGAGCTGTTTTTT
>TRBD1|many|15|TRBV7-6|TRBJ2-7
CASSVGQGSSYEQYF
TGTGCCAGCAGCGTCGGACAGGGGTCCTCCTACGAGCAGTACTTC
>-|few|14|TRBV12-3/TRBV12-4|TRBJ1-2
CASSFDRRSKSYTF
TGTGCCAGCAGTTTTGATCGTCGCAGTAAGAGCTACACCTTC
>-|-|17|TRBV4-2|TRBJ2-2
CASSQVGDEGEAGELFF
TGTGCCAGCAGCCAAGTGGGGGATGAGGGAGAGGCCGGGGAGCTGTTTTTT
>-|-|14|TRBV7-3|TRBJ2-7
CASSRHPESYEQYF
TGTGCCAGCAGCCGCCACCCGGAATCCTACGAGCAGTACTTC
>TRBD1|many|15|TRBV20-1|TRBJ2-5
CSARDAGTGGETQYF
TGCAGTGCTAGAGATGCGGGGACAGGAGGAGAGACCCAGTACTTC
>-|-|14|TRBV7-3|TRBJ2-2
CASSLGYNTGELFF
TGTGCCAGCAGCTTAGGATATAACACCGGGGAGCTGTTTTTT
>TRBD1|many|16|TRBV19|TRBJ1-2
CASTLGQGAENYGYTF
TGTGCCAGTACCTTGGGACAGGGGGCTGAAAACTATGGCTACACCTTC
>-|-|15|TRBV18|TRBJ1-3
CASSPSQSSGNTIYF
TGTGCCAGCTCTCCTTCACAGAGCTCTGGAAACACCATATATTTT
>-|many|15|TRBV27|TRBJ2-7
CASSLGTVAVYEQYF
TGTGCCAGCAGTTTAGGAACGGTCGCGGTCTACGAGCAGTACTTC
>-|many|14|TRBV6-5|TRBJ2-7
CASTNPGPGDEQYF
TGTGCCAGCACCAACCCAGGGCCGGGCGACGAGCAGTACTTC
>-|many|12|TRBV2|TRBJ1-1
CASSPSRVVAFF
TGTGCCAGCAGCCCATCTCGGGTAGTAGCTTTCTTT
>TRBD1|-|15|TRBV7-9|TRBJ2-7
CASSLSQGNSYEQYF
TGTGCCAGCAGCTTATCACAGGGGAACTCCTACGAGCAGTACTTC
>-|many|16|TRBV4-2|TRBJ2-5
CASSQEGLGVLETQYF
TGTGCCAGCAGCCAAGAGGGGCTAGGAGTCCTGGAGACCCAGTACTTC
>-|many|12|TRBV12-3/TRBV12-4|TRBJ2-3
CASRRGTDTQYF
TGTGCCAGCAGGCGGGGCACAGATACGCAGTATTTT
>-|many|14|TRBV27|TRBJ1-5
CASSLASGYQPQHF
TGTGCCAGCAGTTTAGCTTCTGGATATCAGCCCCAGCATTTT
>-|many|13|TRBV12-3/TRBV12-4|TRBJ1-5
CASSFAGDQPQHF
TGTGCCAGCAGTTTCGCAGGGGATCAGCCCCAGCATTTT
>TRBD1|-|14|TRBV6-2/TRBV6-3|TRBJ1-2
CASSDRGPRYGYTF
TGTGCCAGCAGTGACAGGGGGCCCCGCTATGGCTACACCTTC
>TRBD1|once|15|TRBV3-1|TRBJ1-2
CASKKRGRDRDGYTF
TGTGCCAGCAAGAAGAGGGGGCGTGATCGGGATGGCTACACCTTC
>-|many|13|TRBV6-5|TRBJ2-7
CASSRTVSYEQYF
TGTGCCAGCAGTCGGACGGTCTCCTACGAGCAGTACTTC
>-|many|12|TRBV14|TRBJ1-2
CASSQGGWAGDF
TGTGCCAGCAGCCAAGGGGGTTGGGCCGGTGACTTC
>-|many|14|TRBV6-2/TRBV6-3|TRBJ2-6
CARRGLSGANVLTF
TGTGCCAGACGGGGCCTCTCTGGGGCCAACGTCCTGACTTTC
>-|-|13|TRBV28|TRBJ1-1
CASSLHLKAEAFF
TGTGCCAGCAGCTTGCACTTGAAGGCTGAAGCTTTCTTT
>-|many|14|TRBV18|TRBJ1-1
CASSPLRANTEAFF
TGTGCCAGCTCACCACTCAGGGCGAACACTGAAGCTTTCTTT
>-|many|15|TRBV12-3/TRBV12-4|TRBJ1-6
CASISRGGWGSPLHF
TGTGCCAGCATCTCTAGGGGGGGTTGGGGTTCACCCCTCCACTTT
>-|many|14|TRBV4-1|TRBJ1-1
CASSQDNGRTEAFF
TGCGCCAGCAGCCAAGATAACGGGAGGACTGAAGCTTTCTTT
>-|once|15|TRBV7-2|TRBJ2-7
CASSLSHRFSYEQYF
TGTGCCAGCAGCTTAAGTCACAGATTCTCCTACGAGCAGTACTTC
>-|many|18|TRBV11-1|TRBJ1-1
CASSYRTVNDLLNTEAFF
TGTGCCAGCAGCTACCGGACAGTAAATGATTTACTGAACACTGAAGCTTTCTTT
>TRBD2|-|16|TRBV28|TRBJ2-5
CASSLLAGGDQETQYF
TGTGCCAGCAGTTTACTAGCGGGAGGAGACCAAGAGACCCAGTACTTC
>-|-|15|TRBV6-1|TRBJ2-7
CASSATGTALYEQYF
TGTGCCAGCTCTGCCACCGGTACTGCACTCTACGAGCAGTACTTC
>-|-|12|TRBV6-2/TRBV6-3|TRBJ1-5
CASRTVGEPQHF
TGTGCCAGCAGGACAGTAGGTGAGCCCCAGCATTTT
>-|many|13|TRBV29-1|TRBJ1-1
CSTPKDSNTEAFF
TGCAGCACCCCAAAGGACTCGAACACTGAAGCTTTCTTT
>-|-|18|TRBV28|TRBJ1-5
CASSFPPGKGGDRQPQHF
TGTGCCAGCAGTTTCCCCCCCGGAAAAGGGGGGGATAGGCAGCCCCAGCATTTT
>TRBD2|-|14|TRBV28|TRBJ2-3
CASTPLGSGSTQYF
TGTGCCAGCACTCCTCTTGGTAGCGGGAGCACGCAGTATTTT
>TRBD2|few|18|TRBV11-2|TRBJ2-2
CASSSSTSGRRVSGELFF
TGTGCCAGCAGCTCAAGCACTAGCGGGAGAAGGGTGTCAGGGGAGCTGTTTTTT
>-|many|16|TRBV27|TRBJ1-5
CASSSLTGIGNQPQHF
TGTGCCAGCAGTTCCCTGACAGGAATAGGGAATCAGCCCCAGCATTTT
>TRBD1|many|14|TRBV28|TRBJ1-3
CASSSQGTGNTIYF
TGTGCCAGCAGTTCACAGGGGACTGGAAACACCATATATTTT
>TRBD1|many|16|TRBV12-3/TRBV12-4|TRBJ1-2
CASSPQGASLNYGYTF
TGTGCCAGCAGCCCACAGGGGGCCAGCCTTAACTATGGCTACACCTTC
>-|many|14|TRBV19|TRBJ2-7
CASSIPGLTYEQYF
TGTGCCAGTAGTATACCGGGGTTAACCTACGAGCAGTACTTC
>-|many|15|TRBV12-3/TRBV12-4|TRBJ1-5
CASSLAVVSNQPQHF
TGTGCCAGCAGTTTAGCCGTAGTTAGCAATCAGCCCCAGCATTTT
>TRBD1|-|14|TRBV6-1|TRBJ2-2
CASRTGGVAGELFF
TGTGCCAGCAGGACAGGGGGCGTCGCCGGGGAGCTGTTTTTT